The clone carrying this T cell receptor beta chain was detected ten times or more. Its cognate antigen is unknown. This record comes from a study of T cell repertoires in cytomegalovirus infection. About the research overall: Signatures in public TCR beta sequences pointed to both CMV infection and matching HLA type.

MiXCR, run by TCRdb on the reads, gives a single entry per CDR3 protein. Of hundreds of thousands of distinct CDR3 sequences listed, about 40% are singletons. Findings and limits, study-wide: The cumulative frequency of public TCR beta families distinguished individuals who carried CMV together with the relevant HLA. Dominating the ex vivo response were HLA-C-restricted CMV-specific TCR beta clonotypes.

The germline CDR1 and CDR2 sequences are SGHTA and FQGNSA. This CDR3 spans 14 amino acids. V lost 1 base, J lost 9 bases, and 14 bases lay in between. Sequencing was carried out using PBMCs. This clonotype was obtained from a human donor in good health (CMV status not recorded). Some clones in this sample may be carry-over from other donors' samples. This rearrangement joins TRBV7-2 to TRBJ2-3; D tentatively fits TRBD1 or TRBD2 (6 bases each). The CDR3 DNA follows: TGTGCCAGCAGCTTAGAGGGGTTGGGGGGCACGCAGTATTTT. It translates to CASSLEGLGGTQYF.